The 3 T cell receptor beta chains below all came from one sample that was sequenced in a study of shared clonotypes between healthy human individuals. Sequenced by immunoSEQ multiplex PCR; TCRdb stores in-frame clones only, minus some. The sample consists of 2 million to 2.5 million clones, almost 96% of them appearing once. Sequencing was carried out using naive CD4+ T cells sorted from blood. Described subset: CD45RA+ positively selected. The receptors stem from a man aged 18-30 years in good health.

This clone appeared a single time. The gene calls are TRBV28 and TRBJ1-2, with a tentative D call TRBD1 (6 bases). Trimming removed 6 bases from V and 7 bases from J, with 21 bases in between. The CDR3 length is 15 residues. CDR1 is MDHEN and CDR2 is SYDVKM in the germline V gene. This CDR3 is CASSNGGLGEGGYTF. The CDR3 nucleotides are TGTGCCAGCAGCAACGGGGGGCTGGGGGAAGGTGGCTACACCTTC.

Concerning this clone itself: Other DNA sequences of this sample code for an identical CDR3. The rearrangement joins TRBV6-1 to TRBJ2-5; 7 bases line up with TRBD1. The CDR3 totals 14 residues. Germline CDR1 and CDR2: MNHNS and SASEGT. The junction had 5 bases not matched to a gene; V was cut back by 2 bases and J by 5 bases. Here the CDR3 DNA reads TGTGCCAGCAGTGAAAGGGGGCGCTGGGAGACCCAGTACTTC. Amino acid sequence: CASSERGRWETQYF.

The genes are TRBV4-1 and TRBJ1-5; D is ambiguous. The CDR3 has 14 amino acids. Germline V CDR1 and CDR2: MGHRA, YSYEKL. V lost 4 bases to trimming and J lost 9 bases, with 16 bases between them. CDR3 loop: CASSRAAEVGPQHF. The CDR3, as DNA: TGCGCCAGCAGCCGTGCGGCCGAAGTCGGGCCCCAGCATTTT.